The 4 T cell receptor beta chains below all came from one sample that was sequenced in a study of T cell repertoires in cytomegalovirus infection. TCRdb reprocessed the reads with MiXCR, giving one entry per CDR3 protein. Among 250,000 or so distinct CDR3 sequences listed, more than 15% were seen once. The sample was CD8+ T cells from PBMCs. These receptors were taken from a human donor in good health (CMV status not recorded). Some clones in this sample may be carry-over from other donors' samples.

Here the CDR3 reads CASSEALEPQALTDTQYF. The DNA for the CDR3 is TGTGCCAGCAGTGAAGCTCTAGAGCCCCAAGCCCTCACAGATACGCAGTATTTT. The V call is TRBV6-1, the J call TRBJ2-3; the D is unclear. CDR1 and CDR2 from the germline V gene are MNHNS and SASEGT. Trimming pared 0 bases from V and 2 bases from J, leaving 18 bases between. This CDR3 has 18 amino acids.

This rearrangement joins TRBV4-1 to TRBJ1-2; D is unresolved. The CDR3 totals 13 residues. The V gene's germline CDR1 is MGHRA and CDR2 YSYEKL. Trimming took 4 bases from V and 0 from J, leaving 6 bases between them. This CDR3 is CASSRAPNYGYTF. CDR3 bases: TGCGCCAGCAGCCGGGCTCCTAACTATGGCTACACCTTC.

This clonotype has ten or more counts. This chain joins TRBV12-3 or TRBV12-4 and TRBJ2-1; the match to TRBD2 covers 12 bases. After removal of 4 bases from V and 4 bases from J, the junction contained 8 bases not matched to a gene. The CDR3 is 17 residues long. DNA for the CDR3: TGTGCCAGCAGTTCCCCTAGGACTAGCGGGGCATACAATGAGCAGTTCTTC. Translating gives CASSSPRTSGAYNEQFF.

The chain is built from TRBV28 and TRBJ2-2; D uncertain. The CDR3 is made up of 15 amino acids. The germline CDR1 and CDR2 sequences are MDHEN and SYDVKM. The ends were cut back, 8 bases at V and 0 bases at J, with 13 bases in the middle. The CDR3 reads CASQVGDSNTGELFF. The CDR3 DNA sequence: TGTGCCAGCCAAGTTGGGGATTCGAACACCGGGGAGCTGTTTTTT. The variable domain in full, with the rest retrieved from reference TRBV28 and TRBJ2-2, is DVKVTQSSRYLVKRTGEKVFLECVQDMDHENMFWYRQDPGLGLRLIYFSYDVKMKEKGDIPEGYSVSREKKERFSLILESASTNQTSMYLCASQVGDSNTGELFFGEGSRLTVL.